A single T cell receptor (beta chain) is shown here with its context. These data belong to a study of PD-L1 blockade in urothelial cancer. Study information: Blood analysis was done at 3 weeks (second dose) and 6 weeks after treatment began. Blood samples had a median of roughly 140,000 T cells.

Time point in this sample: pretreatment peripheral blood. Patients had urothelial carcinoma that was locally advanced or metastatic. Synthetically made TCR analog templates were put into each PCR as spikes. Profiling relied on immunoSEQ multiplex PCR, and the TCRdb table lists in-frame clones only, not all of them. This table has about 76,000 clones, almost 90% appearing once. Germline V gene lookup returns CDR1 SGHRS and CDR2 YFSETQ. The CDR3 totals 17 residues. The V segment lost 3 bases and the J segment 1 base; nucleotides outside the gene matches: 12. This receptor was obtained from a man between 65 and 80 years old with urothelial cancer. Source: PBMCs, taken around atezolizumab (anti-PD-L1) treatment. This chain links TRBV5-1 with TRBJ1-1, with 7 bases fitting TRBD1. The CDR3 protein is CASSSGGNEVGNTEAFF. The CDR3 coding sequence is TGCGCCAGCAGCTCAGGGGGGAATGAGGTAGGGAACACTGAAGCTTTCTTT.